In this sample, the clone carrying this T cell receptor beta chain turned up a few times. These data come from a study of cytomegalovirus exposure and HLA in healthy donors. Primers for the PCR totalled 60 Vbeta and 13 Jbeta. Using immunoSEQ multiplex PCR, the repertoire was profiled, and TCRdb retains in-frame clones only, with some absent. The sample holds approximately 180,000 clones, roughly 12% seen once. Sequenced sample: PBMCs. The TCR was taken from a middle-aged man in good health and CMV-seropositive.

For the CDR3, the DNA is TGTGCCAGTAGGGTTACGGCCGACCGGGGCACTGAAGCTTTCTTT. Protein: CASRVTADRGTEAFF. The chain recombines TRBV19 with TRBJ1-1; D is uncertain. The CDR3 loop spans 15 amino acids. Trimming took 6 bases from V and 4 from J, leaving 18 bases between them. Germline lookup yields CDR1 LNHDA and CDR2 SQIVND (reference sequence).